The T cell receptor (beta chain) under discussion was sequenced for a study of cytomegalovirus exposure and HLA in healthy donors. TCRdb's copy holds only in-frame clones and misses some; the assay was immunoSEQ multiplex PCR. The sample has 85,000 to 130,000 clones, about 88% seen once. CDR1 is LGHNA, CDR2 YSLEER, per germline. This CDR3 is 12 amino acids long. The ends lost 6 bases at V and 8 bases at J; junction bases unmatched: 3. Sequencing was carried out using PBMCs. This clonotype was sampled from a woman aged 18-29 years in good health and CMV-seropositive. The V call is TRBV4-3, the J call TRBJ2-1; TRBD1 aligns across 8 bases. The CDR3 nucleotides are TGCGCCAGCAGTAAACAGGGGGATGAGCAGTTCTTC. Translating it yields CASSKQGDEQFF.